This T cell receptor (beta chain) is drawn from a study of blood T cell repertoires in COVID-19. Background on the study: PBMCs, B-cell-depleted T cells, or T cells provided the cDNA or gDNA that made up the material.

CDR3 length: 16 residues. After removal of 0 bases from V and 8 bases from J, the junction contained 9 bases not matched to a gene. CDR1 and CDR2 (germline): SGHAT, FQNNGV. Libraries were prepared by immunoSEQ multiplex PCR; TCRdb keeps only in-frame clonotypes and omits some of them. The profile covers about 58,000 clones, with 92% appearing a single time and approximately 4.2% taken by the ten largest. The receptor comes from a man aged 50 or older with active COVID-19. The sample taken for sequencing was peripheral blood. This rearrangement joins TRBV11-2 to TRBJ2-2; 7 bases fit TRBD2. Here the CDR3 DNA reads TGTGCCAGCAGCTTAGATTCGGTAGCGGGTGCTGGGGAGCTGTTTTTT. Its protein product is CASSLDSVAGAGELFF. Full variable domain (rest looked up from reference TRBV11-2 and TRBJ2-2): EAGVAQSPRYKIIEKRQSVAFWCNPISGHATLYWYQQILGQGPKLLIQFQNNGVVDDSQLPKDRFSAERLKGVDSTLKIQPAKLEDSAVYLCASSLDSVAGAGELFFGEGSRLTVL.